This T cell receptor (beta chain) was recovered during a study of blood T cell repertoires in COVID-19. TCRdb keeps only in-frame clones here, not all; method: immunoSEQ multiplex PCR. The sample records 470,000 or so clones, 87% being singletons. V gave up 3 bases and J gave up 7 bases, with 12 bases separating them. The CDR3 length is 13 residues. Germline assignment: CDR1 LNHNV and CDR2 YYDKDF (reference sequence). V usage is TRBV15 and J usage is TRBJ1-2, with D perhaps TRBD1 (6 bases). Sequencing was performed on PBMCs or T cells enriched from blood (not recorded which). This receptor was identified in a woman aged 18-29 years with acute COVID-19. DNA of the CDR3: TGTGCCACCAGCAGGGGGGCAAAGACTGGCTACACCTTC. This sequence encodes CATSRGAKTGYTF.